The source of this T cell receptor (beta chain) is a study of T cells in Graves' hyperthyroidism and ophthalmopathy. Overall study context: Initial diagnosis, before any treatment, was when peripheral blood was collected.

Patients aged 18 to 65 had newly diagnosed hyperthyroidism that had lasted under 2 months. Thyroid ultrasound and orbital computed tomography, with clinical symptoms and serum thyroxine and TRAb, informed diagnoses. RNA transcripts yielded amplified TCR beta CDR3 regions. The TCR CDR3 first-round RT-PCR relied on the HTBI primer set. TCRdb itself ran the multiplex PCR reads through MiXCR, one entry per CDR3 protein. The sample contains 300,000 to 450,000 distinct CDR3 sequences, more than 11% of which appear only once. The table lists this clonotype with a few counts. Its cognate antigen is unknown. Study-level findings and limits: In the analysis, a 13 V-J model separated ophthalmopathy from stable hyperthyroidism.

This CDR3 comprises 14 residues. V lost 7 bases, J lost 3 bases, and 18 bases lay in between. CDR1 and CDR2 from the germline V gene are SQVTM and ANQGSEA. The rearrangement links TRBV29-1 to TRBJ2-5; tentatively, D is TRBD1 or TRBD2 (6 bases each). Sequencing input: blood. The TCR comes from a woman aged 60 to 75 with Graves' hyperthyroidism. In DNA form, the CDR3 reads TGCAGCGCCCGGAGGGGGGCGGAGGAAGAGACCCAGTACTTC. Encoded protein: CSARRGAEEETQYF.